The next 16 T cell receptor beta chains were all read from a single sample in a study of high-grade serous ovarian cancer treatment subgroups. Measured with immunoSEQ multiplex PCR; TCRdb has only the in-frame clones, and not every one. The data hold thousands of clones, with approximately 81% observed a single time. Tumor tissue was taken before any definitive surgery or chemotherapy was given. Material for sequencing was tumor tissue. Receptors originate from a human donor with high-grade serous ovarian cancer.

The genes are TRBV7-8 and TRBJ2-3, with D maybe TRBD1 (6 bases). From germline, CDR1 is SGHVS and CDR2 FQNEAQ. This CDR3 has 15 amino acids. Trimming shortened V by 4 bases and J by 6 bases, and 17 bases separated the two germline ends. This CDR3 is CASSSLGRGDDTQYF. The CDR3, as DNA: TGTGCCAGCAGCTCACTGGGCAGGGGTGACGATACGCAGTATTTT.

J is TRBJ1-3 and V is TRBV28; tentatively, D is TRBD1 (5 bases). Germline CDR1 MDHEN, CDR2 SYDVKM. V was clipped by 6 bases and J by 0 bases, with 18 bases between them. CDR3 length equals 17 residues. The CDR3, as DNA: TGTGCCAGCAGCTCAGCACCGGGACGTAACTCTGGAAACACCATATATTTT. Translation: CASSSAPGRNSGNTIYF.

This chain links TRBV7-9 with TRBJ2-5; possible D gene TRBD2, 7 bases. The V end was cut by 1 base, the J end by 0 bases, with 18 bases between. The CDR3 runs to 18 residues. Germline CDR1 reads SEHNR; CDR2 reads FQNEAQ (reference sequence). CDR3 DNA: TGTGCCAGCAGCTTAGTTCGGGGGGCAGGGTCTTACCAAGAGACCCAGTACTTC. Protein: CASSLVRGAGSYQETQYF.

J is TRBJ2-5 and V is TRBV11-1; 9 nucleotides align to TRBD2. Germline V CDR1 and CDR2: SGHAT, FQDESV (reference sequence). V was pared by 1 base and J by 4 bases, with 7 bases of the junction left unmatched. The CDR3 covers 16 residues. The CDR3: CASSLERGAKGETQYF. As DNA, the CDR3 is TGTGCCAGCAGCTTAGAGCGGGGGGCCAAGGGAGAGACCCAGTACTTC.

This chain links TRBV4-1 with TRBJ1-4; D is ambiguous. The CDR3 runs 14 residues. Trimming took off 3 bases at V and 4 bases at J, with 9 bases between the two ends. In germline, CDR1 is MGHRA, CDR2 YSYEKL. CDR3 coding DNA: TGCGCCAGCAGCCAGAAAGAATATAATGAAAAACTGTTTTTT. Its protein product is CASSQKEYNEKLFF.

This rearrangement joins TRBV18 to TRBJ1-2, with 7 bases identical to TRBD1. In germline, CDR1 is KGHSH, CDR2 LQKENI. This CDR3 region has 13 residues. V lost 4 bases to trimming and J lost 4 bases; unmatched junction nucleotides: 3. CDR3 sequence reads: CASSQGAAYGYTF. In DNA, the CDR3 is TGTGCCAGCTCACAGGGGGCAGCCTATGGCTACACCTTC.

The rearrangement links TRBV7-9 to TRBJ2-5; TRBD2 aligns across 7 bases. The V segment lost 3 bases and the J segment 4 bases; nucleotides outside the gene matches: 2. The CDR3 totals 13 residues. Germline CDR1 is SEHNR and CDR2 is FQNEAQ (reference sequence). Here the CDR3 reads CASSFGGGETQYF. CDR3 bases: TGTGCCAGCAGCTTTGGCGGGGGAGAGACCCAGTACTTC. The whole variable domain, remainder taken from reference TRBV7-9 and TRBJ2-5, is DTGVSQNPRHKITKRGQNVTFRCDPISEHNRLYWYRQTLGQGPEFLTYFQNEAQLEKSRLLSDRFSAERPKGSFSTLEIQRTEQGDSAMYLCASSFGGGETQYFGPGTRLLVL.

The chain couples TRBV5-1 to TRBJ2-7; maybe TRBD2 (5 bases). Trimming cost V 2 bases and J 0 bases, with 12 bases left between them. The CDR3 length is 15 residues. Germline CDR1 is SGHRS and CDR2 is YFSETQ. DNA of the CDR3: TGCGCCAGCAGCTTAAGCGGCGGAGGCTCCTACGAGCAGTACTTC. Translation gives CASSLSGGGSYEQYF.

The gene calls are TRBV5-1 and TRBJ1-1, with D possibly matching TRBD1 (6 bases). Germline V gene data show CDR1 as SGHRS and CDR2 as YFSETQ. The V and J ends lost 4 bases and 4 bases respectively, with 14 bases between them. This CDR3 has 14 residues. In DNA, the CDR3 is TGCGCCAGCAGCCCACAGGGCGTCGGCACTGAAGCTTTCTTT. Its protein is CASSPQGVGTEAFF.

This sequence joins TRBV6-1 and TRBJ1-5; D is perhaps TRBD1 (6 bases). With 5 bases removed from V and 5 bases from J, the gap between germline ends came to 13 bases. The germline V gene encodes CDR1 MNHNS and CDR2 SASEGT. CDR3 length: 14 residues. The CDR3 spells CASSPGADYQPQHF. Written as DNA, the CDR3 is TGTGCCAGCAGTCCAGGGGCCGATTATCAGCCCCAGCATTTT.

J is TRBJ2-3 and V is TRBV29-1; D gene unclear. The germline V gene encodes CDR1 SQVTM and CDR2 ANQGSEA. Trimming removed 4 bases at V and 3 bases at J, with 17 bases between. CDR3 size: 15 residues. The DNA for the CDR3 is TGCAGCGTTGTGCACAGCCAAAAGGCTACAGATACGCAGTATTTT. It yields the protein CSVVHSQKATDTQYF.

J is TRBJ2-3 and V is TRBV11-2; D call uncertain. Trimming pared 4 bases from V and 1 base from J, leaving 3 bases between. The CDR3 is 12 amino acids. Per germline, CDR1 SGHAT and CDR2 FQNNGV. The CDR3 protein is CASSSGTDTQYF. CDR3 DNA: TGTGCCAGCAGCTCGGGCACAGATACGCAGTATTTT.

This chain joins TRBV10-1 and TRBJ2-1, with D possibly matching TRBD1 (6 bases). This CDR3 has 18 amino acids. CDR1 WNHNN and CDR2 SYGVQD come from the germline V gene (reference sequence). Deletions cut 0 bases from V and 1 base from J, with 16 bases between. CDR3 DNA: TGCGCCAGCAGTGAGTCGTGGTCCCCAGGGACATCCTACAATGAGCAGTTCTTC. Translating it yields CASSESWSPGTSYNEQFF.

CDR3: CASSLDPGANQPQHF. The CDR3, as DNA: TGCGCCAGCAGCTTGGATCCGGGGGCGAATCAGCCCCAGCATTTT. V is TRBV5-1 and J is TRBJ1-5; weak D call: TRBD1 (6 bases). Looked up from germline, CDR1 is SGHRS and CDR2 is YFSETQ. Deletions cut 0 bases from V and 4 bases from J, with 11 bases between. CDR3 length: 15 amino acids.

V gene TRBV19 combines with J gene TRBJ2-5, with 7 bases lining up with TRBD1. Germline CDR1 is LNHDA and CDR2 is SQIVND (reference sequence). The CDR3 runs to 15 residues. J lost 0 bases, V lost 5 bases, and 6 bases had no gene match. CDR3 loop: CASSPRTGYQETQYF. CDR3 in DNA: TGTGCCAGTAGTCCCAGGACAGGCTACCAAGAGACCCAGTACTTC.

This clone was seen just once. This rearrangement joins TRBV6-1 to TRBJ1-3; no firm D call. CDR1 MNHNS and CDR2 SASEGT come from the germline V gene. V lost 2 bases to trimming and J lost 0 bases, with 11 bases between them. The CDR3 contains 16 residues. The CDR3 coding sequence is TGTGCCAGCAGTGAACTCTCGTTGGGCTCTGGAAACACCATATATTTT. Translation: CASSELSLGSGNTIYF.